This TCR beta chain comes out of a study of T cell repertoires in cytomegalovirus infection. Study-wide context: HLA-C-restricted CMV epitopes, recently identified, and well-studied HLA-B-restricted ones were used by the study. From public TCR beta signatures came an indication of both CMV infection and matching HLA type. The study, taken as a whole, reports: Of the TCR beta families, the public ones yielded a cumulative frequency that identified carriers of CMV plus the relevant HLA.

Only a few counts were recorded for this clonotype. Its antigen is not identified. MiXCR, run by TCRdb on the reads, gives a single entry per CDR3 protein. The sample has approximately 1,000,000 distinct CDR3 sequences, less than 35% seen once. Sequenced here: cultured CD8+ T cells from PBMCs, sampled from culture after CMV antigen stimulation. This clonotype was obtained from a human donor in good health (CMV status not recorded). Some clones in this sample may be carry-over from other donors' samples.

The CDR3 sequence is CASSRLPQTLNTEAFF. CDR3 bases: TGCGCCAGCAGCCGCCTCCCGCAGACGTTAAACACTGAAGCTTTCTTT. The chain joins TRBV4-1 to TRBJ1-1, with D hard to call. The CDR3 spans 16 residues. The ends were cut back, 4 bases at V and 2 bases at J, with 17 bases in the middle. CDR1 and CDR2 (germline): MGHRA, YSYEKL.